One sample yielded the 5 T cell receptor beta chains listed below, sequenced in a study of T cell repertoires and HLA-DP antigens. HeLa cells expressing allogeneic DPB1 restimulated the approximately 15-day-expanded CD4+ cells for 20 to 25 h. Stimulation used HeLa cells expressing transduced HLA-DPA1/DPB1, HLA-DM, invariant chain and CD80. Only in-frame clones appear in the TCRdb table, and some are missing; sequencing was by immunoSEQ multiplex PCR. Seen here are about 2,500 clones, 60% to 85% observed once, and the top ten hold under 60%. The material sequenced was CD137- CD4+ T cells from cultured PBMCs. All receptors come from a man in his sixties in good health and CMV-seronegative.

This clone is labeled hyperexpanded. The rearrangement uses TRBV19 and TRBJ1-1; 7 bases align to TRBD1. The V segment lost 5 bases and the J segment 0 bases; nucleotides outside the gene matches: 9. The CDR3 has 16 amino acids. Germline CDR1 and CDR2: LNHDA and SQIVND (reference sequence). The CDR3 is CASSVTGEVMNTEAFF. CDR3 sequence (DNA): TGTGCCAGTAGTGTTACAGGGGAAGTAATGAACACTGAAGCTTTCTTT. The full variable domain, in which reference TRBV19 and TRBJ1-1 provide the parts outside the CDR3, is DGGITQSPKYLFRKEGQNVTLSCEQNLNHDAMYWYRQDPGQGLRLIYYSQIVNDFQKGDIAEGYSVSREKKESFPLTVTSAQKNPTAFYLCASSVTGEVMNTEAFFGQGTRLTVV.

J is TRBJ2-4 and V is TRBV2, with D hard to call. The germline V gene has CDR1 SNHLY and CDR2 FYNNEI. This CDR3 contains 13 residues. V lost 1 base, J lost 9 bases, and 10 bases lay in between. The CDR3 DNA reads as TGTGCCAGCAGTGAAGATAAGTGGAGCATTCAGTACTTC. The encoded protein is CASSEDKWSIQYF.

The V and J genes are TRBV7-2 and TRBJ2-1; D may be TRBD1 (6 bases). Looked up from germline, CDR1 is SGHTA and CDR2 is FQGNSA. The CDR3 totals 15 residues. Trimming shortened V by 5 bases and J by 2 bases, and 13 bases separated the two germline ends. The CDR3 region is CASSATGTTYNEQFF. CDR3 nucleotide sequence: TGTGCCAGCAGCGCGACAGGTACTACCTACAATGAGCAGTTCTTC.

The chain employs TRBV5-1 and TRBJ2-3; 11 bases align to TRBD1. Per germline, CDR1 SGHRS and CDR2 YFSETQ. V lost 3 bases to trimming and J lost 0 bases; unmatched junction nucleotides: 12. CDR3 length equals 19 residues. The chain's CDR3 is CASSSDRGRQYSSTDTQYF. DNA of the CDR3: TGCGCCAGCAGCTCGGACAGGGGGCGCCAATACTCTAGCACAGATACGCAGTATTTT.

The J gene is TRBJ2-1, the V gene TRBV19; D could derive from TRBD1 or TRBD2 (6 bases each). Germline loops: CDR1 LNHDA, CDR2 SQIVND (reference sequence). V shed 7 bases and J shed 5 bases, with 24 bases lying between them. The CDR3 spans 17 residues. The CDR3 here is CASTPLVVRGPHNEQFF. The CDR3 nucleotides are TGTGCCAGTACCCCCTTGGTTGTCCGGGGGCCCCACAATGAGCAGTTCTTC.